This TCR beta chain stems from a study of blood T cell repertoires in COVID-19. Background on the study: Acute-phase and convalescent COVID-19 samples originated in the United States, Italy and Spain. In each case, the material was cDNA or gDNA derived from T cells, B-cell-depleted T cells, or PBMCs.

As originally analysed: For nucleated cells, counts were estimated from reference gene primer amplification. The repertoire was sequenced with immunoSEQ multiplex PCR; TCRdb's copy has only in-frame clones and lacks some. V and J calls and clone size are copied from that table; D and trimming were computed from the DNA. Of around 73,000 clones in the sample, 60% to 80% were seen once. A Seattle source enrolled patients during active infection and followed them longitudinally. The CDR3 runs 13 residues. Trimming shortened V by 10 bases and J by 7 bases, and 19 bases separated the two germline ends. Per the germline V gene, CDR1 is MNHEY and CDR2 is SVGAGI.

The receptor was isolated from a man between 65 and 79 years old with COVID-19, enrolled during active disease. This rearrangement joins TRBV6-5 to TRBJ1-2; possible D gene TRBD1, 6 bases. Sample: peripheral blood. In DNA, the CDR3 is TGTGCCATGCGAACCGGGACAAAGGGTGGCTACACCTTC. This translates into CAMRTGTKGGYTF.